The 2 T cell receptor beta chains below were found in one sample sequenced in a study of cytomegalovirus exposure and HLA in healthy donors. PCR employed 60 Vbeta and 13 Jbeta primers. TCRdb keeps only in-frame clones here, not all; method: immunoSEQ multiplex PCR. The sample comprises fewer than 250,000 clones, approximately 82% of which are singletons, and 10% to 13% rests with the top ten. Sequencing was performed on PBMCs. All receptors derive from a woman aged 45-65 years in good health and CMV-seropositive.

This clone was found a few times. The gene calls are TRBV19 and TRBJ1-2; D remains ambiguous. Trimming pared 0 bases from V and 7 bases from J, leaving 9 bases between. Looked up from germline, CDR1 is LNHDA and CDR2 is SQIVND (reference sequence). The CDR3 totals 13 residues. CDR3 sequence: CASSIEFGSGYTF. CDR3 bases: TGTGCCAGTAGTATAGAATTTGGGAGTGGCTACACCTTC.

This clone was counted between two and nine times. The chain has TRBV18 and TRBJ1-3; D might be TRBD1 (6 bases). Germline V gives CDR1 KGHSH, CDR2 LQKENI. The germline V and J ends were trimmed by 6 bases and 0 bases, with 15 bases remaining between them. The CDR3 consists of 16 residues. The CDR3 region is CASSALGAGSGNTIYF. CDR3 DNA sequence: TGTGCCAGCTCGGCCCTGGGGGCCGGCTCTGGAAACACCATATATTTT.